Below are 24 T cell receptor beta chains sequenced from a single sample in a study of cytomegalovirus exposure and HLA in healthy donors. Primers included in the PCR were 60 Vbeta and 13 Jbeta primers. TCRdb's table, derived via immunoSEQ multiplex PCR, lists solely in-frame clones and lacks some. The sample holds 130,000 to 150,000 clones; roughly three quarters are singletons and the top ten take 4.9%. The sample taken for sequencing was PBMCs. The receptors come from a woman aged 45-60 years in good health and CMV-seronegative.

The chain has TRBV6-5 and TRBJ2-7; 8 nucleotides match TRBD1. With 2 bases clipped from V and 2 bases from J, the junction kept 5 bases outside the gene matches. The CDR3 runs 15 residues. In germline, CDR1 is MNHEY, CDR2 SVGAGI. Written as DNA, the CDR3 is TGTGCCAGCAGTTACCACGGACAGGGAACCTACGAGCAGTACTTC. Translation gives CASSYHGQGTYEQYF.

The chain joins TRBV5-1 to TRBJ1-1; D may be TRBD1 (6 bases). Per the germline V gene, CDR1 is SGHRS and CDR2 is YFSETQ. The CDR3 is made up of 13 amino acids. Trimming took 0 bases from V and 4 from J, leaving 7 bases between them. The CDR3 DNA reads as TGCGCCAGCAGCTTGGAAGGGGGCACTGAAGCTTTCTTT. This encodes CASSLEGGTEAFF.

The chain uses TRBV27 and TRBJ2-2; D perhaps matches TRBD1 (5 bases). V gave up 5 bases and J gave up 2 bases, with 9 bases separating them. The CDR3 consists of 14 residues. Germline-derived CDR1 and CDR2 are MNHEY and SMNVEV (reference sequence). The CDR3 protein is CASSIGQNTGELFF. In nucleotides, the CDR3 is TGTGCCAGCAGTATCGGACAAAACACCGGGGAGCTGTTTTTT.

The chain uses TRBV7-2 and TRBJ1-2; TRBD1 might be the D (5 bases). The CDR3 is 18 amino acids. Trimming took off 3 bases at V and 1 base at J, with 21 bases between the two ends. From germline, CDR1 is SGHTA and CDR2 FQGNSA. The CDR3 loop reads CASSFTTFLGHLNYGYTF. CDR3 coding DNA: TGTGCCAGCAGCTTCACTACGTTCCTCGGACACCTTAACTATGGCTACACCTTC.

This clone appeared once. The gene calls are TRBV29-1 and TRBJ1-2, with 7 bases lining up with TRBD1. The CDR3 totals 13 residues. CDR1 and CDR2 from the germline V gene are SQVTM and ANQGSEA. The CDR3 protein is CSGSGTANYGYTF. CDR3 coding DNA: TGCAGTGGATCCGGGACAGCTAACTATGGCTACACCTTC.

In DNA, the CDR3 is TGTGCCAGCAGCTCGGGACAGGGGTCTGGGGAGACCCAGTACTTC. Translating it yields CASSSGQGSGETQYF. The chain recombines TRBV5-6 with TRBJ2-5; TRBD1 agrees at 10 bases. The V and J ends lost 3 bases and 5 bases, in that order; junction bases with no gene match: 7. The CDR3 extends over 15 amino acids. Per the germline V gene, CDR1 is SGHDT and CDR2 is YYEEEE. Complete variable domain (other parts from reference TRBV5-6 and TRBJ2-5): DAGVTQSPTHLIKTRGQQVTLRCSPKSGHDTVSWYQQALGQGPQFIFQYYEEEERQRGNFPDRFSGHQFPNYSSELNVNALLLGDSALYLCASSSGQGSGETQYFGPGTRLLVL.

CDR3 nucleotides: TGTGCCATCAGTGACGGGCAGGGAGGCGTCACTGAAGCTTTCTTT. Residues: CAISDGQGGVTEAFF. V is TRBV10-3 and J is TRBJ1-1, with D perhaps TRBD1 (5 bases). Deletions cut 3 bases from V and 4 bases from J, with 15 bases between. CDR1 is ENHRY and CDR2 is SYGVKD in the germline V gene. This CDR3 is 15 amino acids long.

This clone showed up just a few times. The genes are TRBV14 and TRBJ2-2, with D possibly TRBD1 on 8 matching bases. The CDR3 is 22 amino acids. V gave up 0 bases and J gave up 1 base, with 27 bases separating them. The V gene's germline CDR1 is SGHDN and CDR2 FVKESK. The CDR3, as DNA: TGTGCCAGCAGCCAAGAGCCGGGCATTGGGGAACAGGGGGGGATGAACACCGGGGAGCTGTTTTTT. Amino acid sequence: CASSQEPGIGEQGGMNTGELFF.

The genes are TRBV11-1 and TRBJ2-2; 8 bases are shared with TRBD1. The ends lost 4 bases at V and 1 base at J; junction bases unmatched: 8. This CDR3 has 17 residues. Germline-derived CDR1 and CDR2 are SGHAT and FQDESV (reference sequence). CDR3 nucleotides: TGTGCCAGCAGCTCGGCTCGTGGACAGGGGAACACCGGGGAGCTGTTTTTT. Protein: CASSSARGQGNTGELFF.

The chain has TRBV9 and TRBJ1-1; 8 bases line up with TRBD1. The CDR3 consists of 13 residues. CDR1 SGDLS and CDR2 YYNGEE come from the germline V gene. The V and J ends lost 0 bases and 5 bases, in that order; junction bases with no gene match: 0. The CDR3 bases are TGTGCCAGCAGCGTAGGGACAGGGACTGAAGCTTTCTTT. Its protein product is CASSVGTGTEAFF. The full variable domain, completed using reference TRBV9 and TRBJ1-1, is DSGVTQTPKHLITATGQRVTLRCSPRSGDLSVYWYQQSLDQGLQFLIQYYNGEERAKGNILERFSAQQFPDLHSELNLSSLELGDSALYFCASSVGTGTEAFFGQGTRLTVV.

This clone has just one count. The chain recombines TRBV5-4 with TRBJ2-3; D gene uncertain. This CDR3 is 14 amino acids long. V lost 0 bases, J lost 6 bases, and 11 bases lay in between. Germline V gene lookup returns CDR1 SGHNT and CDR2 YYREEE (reference sequence). The CDR3 reads CASSLESASDTQYF. The CDR3 DNA follows: TGTGCCAGCAGCTTGGAATCAGCGTCGGATACGCAGTATTTT.

The chain joins TRBV7-8 to TRBJ2-2; the match to TRBD1 covers 7 bases. CDR3 length: 14 residues. Germline V gene sequence: CDR1 SGHVS, CDR2 FQNEAQ. With V trimmed by 7 bases and J by 1 base, 3 bases remained unmatched. The CDR3 DNA reads TGTGCCAGCACCCGGACAGGGAACACCGGGGAGCTGTTTTTT. Its protein is CASTRTGNTGELFF.

This clone was detected a few times. Here the CDR3 reads CASSWTTGSTEAFF. DNA of the CDR3: TGTGCCAGCAGCTGGACGACAGGGAGTACTGAAGCTTTCTTT. This chain links TRBV5-4 with TRBJ1-1; 7 bases map to TRBD1. Germline trimming cut 3 bases from V and 5 bases from J; bases unmatched to any gene: 7. CDR1 SGHNT and CDR2 YYREEE come from the germline V gene (reference sequence). The CDR3 totals 14 residues.

V gene TRBV19 combines with J gene TRBJ1-5, with 9 nucleotides matching TRBD1. Losses at the gene ends were 2 bases for V and 2 bases for J; bases not matched to a gene: 4. The germline V gene has CDR1 LNHDA and CDR2 SQIVND (reference sequence). CDR3 size: 16 residues. CDR3 protein: CASSIWTGVGNQPQHF. CDR3 DNA sequence: TGTGCCAGTAGTATATGGACAGGGGTGGGCAATCAGCCCCAGCATTTT.

The chain employs TRBV27 and TRBJ1-1; the match to TRBD1 covers 7 bases. CDR1 and CDR2 (germline): MNHEY, SMNVEV (reference sequence). V gave up 5 bases and J gave up 6 bases; unmatched junction bases: 9. This CDR3 has 14 amino acids. The CDR3 region has the DNA TGTGCCAGCAGTCGACAGGGAGTGAATTCTGAAGCTTTCTTT. It is translated as CASSRQGVNSEAFF.

The V call is TRBV28, the J call TRBJ2-3; D not certain. The CDR3 is made up of 11 amino acids. Trimming took off 6 bases at V and 6 bases at J, with 7 bases between the two ends. Germline assignment: CDR1 MDHEN and CDR2 SYDVKM. CDR3 in amino acids: CASSSSDTQYF. Here the CDR3 DNA reads TGTGCCAGCAGCTCTAGTGATACGCAGTATTTT.

This clone was counted a single time. This rearrangement joins TRBV2 to TRBJ2-5; TRBD1 might be the D (6 bases). The CDR3 sequence is 14 residues long. Germline V CDR1 and CDR2: SNHLY, FYNNEI. The V end lost 4 bases, the J end lost 1 base, and 10 bases lay between the germline ends. CDR3 coding DNA: TGTGCCAGCAGTGTCGGCAGGGGCCAAGAGACCCAGTACTTC. Translated, it gives CASSVGRGQETQYF.

As for this clone: At one end the junction does not follow the germline gene, possibly because of a read error. The V gene is TRBV7-9, the J gene TRBJ1-6, with 10 bases matching TRBD1. The CDR3 runs 15 residues. CDR1 SEHNR and CDR2 FQNEAQ come from the germline V gene (reference sequence). The CDR3 nucleotides are TGTTCCAGCAGCCGACAGGGGGCAAGGAATTCACCCCTCCACTTT. Amino acids: CSSSRQGARNSPLHF.

This chain links TRBV6-1 with TRBJ1-2; 10 nucleotides align to TRBD1. J was trimmed by 6 bases and V by 5 bases; bases with no gene match: 3. Germline V gives CDR1 MNHNS, CDR2 SASEGT. The CDR3 has 13 residues. This CDR3 reads CASSLDRGNGYTF. The DNA for the CDR3 is TGTGCCAGCAGTTTGGACAGGGGGAATGGCTACACCTTC.

This sequence joins TRBV5-6 and TRBJ2-7, with TRBD1 identical over 7 bases. V dropped 0 bases and J dropped 3; count of bases not matched to a gene: 9. CDR1 is SGHDT and CDR2 is YYEEEE in the germline V gene. CDR3 size: 16 residues. The DNA for the CDR3 is TGTGCCAGCAGCTTGGAGTGGACAGGTCCTAGCTACGAGCAGTACTTC. Protein: CASSLEWTGPSYEQYF.

The chain combines TRBV7-8 with TRBJ1-4, with a tentative D call TRBD1 (5 bases). Germline V lookup: CDR1 SGHVS, CDR2 FQNEAQ. The length of the CDR3 is 17 residues. Trimming removed 4 bases at V and 4 bases at J, with 19 bases between. The CDR3 is CASSYQLFGGVNEKLFF. The CDR3 coding sequence is TGTGCCAGCAGCTACCAGCTTTTTGGAGGGGTTAATGAAAAACTGTTTTTT.

This chain joins TRBV9 and TRBJ2-5; tentative D call: TRBD2 (7 bases). The V gene's germline CDR1 is SGDLS and CDR2 YYNGEE. The CDR3 is 16 residues long. The V end lost 3 bases, the J end lost 5 bases, and 20 bases lay between the germline ends. The DNA of the CDR3 is TGTGCCAGCAGCGGCTCGTGGGGGGGGCCTGGTGAGACCCAGTACTTC. Its translation: CASSGSWGGPGETQYF.

The chain uses TRBV7-2 and TRBJ1-4; 9 nucleotides line up with TRBD1. Germline-derived CDR1 and CDR2 are SGHTA and FQGNSA. With 6 bases clipped from V and 7 bases from J, the junction kept 6 bases outside the gene matches. The CDR3 is 14 residues long. The CDR3 bases are TGTGCCAGCAGATCGGACAGGGGTGCTGAAAAACTGTTTTTT. Its translation is CASRSDRGAEKLFF.

The chain joins TRBV5-1 to TRBJ2-3, with D maybe TRBD1 (6 bases). In germline, CDR1 is SGHRS, CDR2 YFSETQ. The CDR3 totals 16 residues. V was pared by 4 bases and J by 2 bases, with 17 bases between. The CDR3 spells CASSLPGQTNTDTQYF. In nucleotides, the CDR3 is TGCGCCAGCAGCCTACCGGGACAAACGAACACAGATACGCAGTATTTT.